Shown below are 16 T cell receptor beta chains from a single sample sequenced in a study of blood T cell repertoires in COVID-19. Assay: immunoSEQ multiplex PCR; the TCRdb copy retains only in-frame clones and omits some. The table has around 100,000 clones, over 75% seen once. The specimen was peripheral blood. The receptors were gathered from a human donor in a cohort sampled during active or convalescent COVID-19.

In its sample, this clone was seen once. The chain combines TRBV19 with TRBJ1-1; 10 positions agree with TRBD1. Germline CDR1 reads LNHDA; CDR2 reads SQIVND (reference sequence). The CDR3 extends over 15 amino acids. Trimming cost V 5 bases and J 5 bases; bases outside gene matches: 8. CDR3 sequence (DNA): TGTGCCAGTAGTTTCCTCGACAGGGGGCAAACTGAAGCTTTCTTT. It codes for CASSFLDRGQTEAFF.

The chain combines TRBV9 with TRBJ1-4, with D possibly TRBD1 on 5 matching bases. V lost 3 bases, J lost 5 bases, and 11 bases lay in between. Germline V gene sequence: CDR1 SGDLS, CDR2 YYNGEE. The CDR3 has 14 residues. CDR3 DNA sequence: TGTGCCAGCAGCGCGGACACGGTAAATGAAAAACTGTTTTTT. It translates to CASSADTVNEKLFF. Drawing the rest from reference TRBV9 and TRBJ1-4, the complete variable domain is DSGVTQTPKHLITATGQRVTLRCSPRSGDLSVYWYQQSLDQGLQFLIQYYNGEERAKGNILERFSAQQFPDLHSELNLSSLELGDSALYFCASSADTVNEKLFFGSGTQLSVL.

The V and J genes are TRBV6-5 and TRBJ1-5; a possible D gene is TRBD1 (6 bases). The CDR3 runs to 15 residues. Germline V gene lookup returns CDR1 MNHEY and CDR2 SVGAGI. The V end was cut by 7 bases, the J end by 7 bases, with 20 bases between. CDR3 loop: CASTLDNREGQPQHF. CDR3 sequence (DNA): TGTGCCAGCACCCTGGACAACAGGGAGGGCCAGCCCCAGCATTTT.

This clone was counted once. The rearrangement joins TRBV5-1 to TRBJ1-5, with 9 positions matching TRBD1. The junction had 3 bases not matched to a gene; V was cut back by 0 bases and J by 8 bases. The CDR3 length is 14 residues. The germline V gene encodes CDR1 SGHRS and CDR2 YFSETQ. CDR3 region: CASSLGDRDEPQHF. In DNA form, the CDR3 reads TGCGCCAGCAGCTTGGGGGACAGGGATGAGCCCCAGCATTTT.

The gene calls are TRBV3-1 (or the pseudogene TRBV3-2) and TRBJ2-1; 15 bases map to TRBD2. The CDR3 covers 19 residues. The J segment lost 6 bases and the V segment lost 1 base, leaving 10 bases of the junction unmatched. Germline V gene lookup returns CDR1 LGHDT and CDR2 YNNKEL (reference sequence). The CDR3 sequence: CASSQARTSGGALLNEQFF. The CDR3 DNA follows: TGTGCCAGCAGCCAAGCCCGGACTAGCGGGGGGGCCCTCCTCAATGAGCAGTTCTTC.

V is TRBV5-1 and J is TRBJ1-2; D possibly corresponds to TRBD1 (5 bases). With 5 bases removed from V and 3 bases from J, the gap between germline ends came to 14 bases. The CDR3 consists of 14 residues. Germline V gene lookup returns CDR1 SGHRS and CDR2 YFSETQ. CDR3 amino acids: CASRNGGDDYGYTF. For the CDR3, the DNA is TGCGCCAGCAGAAACGGGGGGGATGACTATGGCTACACCTTC.

The rearrangement links TRBV7-9 to TRBJ1-2, with D unresolved. Germline loops: CDR1 SEHNR, CDR2 FQNEAQ (reference sequence). The CDR3 has 12 amino acids. V gave up 2 bases and J gave up 4 bases, with 5 bases separating them. As DNA, the CDR3 is TGTGCCAGCAGCTTACCGGGCTATGGCTACACCTTC. Amino acids: CASSLPGYGYTF.

The CDR3 is CASSGQGAFAEAFF. For the CDR3, the DNA is TGTGCCAGCAGCGGACAGGGGGCTTTCGCTGAAGCTTTCTTT. The chain has TRBV9 and TRBJ1-1, with 10 bases fitting TRBD1. The trim removed 3 bases at V and 6 bases at J, leaving 5 bases unmatched. The germline V gene has CDR1 SGDLS and CDR2 YYNGEE. The CDR3 consists of 14 residues. Full variable domain (missing parts from reference TRBV9 and TRBJ1-1): DSGVTQTPKHLITATGQRVTLRCSPRSGDLSVYWYQQSLDQGLQFLIQYYNGEERAKGNILERFSAQQFPDLHSELNLSSLELGDSALYFCASSGQGAFAEAFFGQGTRLTVV.

The rearrangement links TRBV5-3 to TRBJ1-1; 10 bases are a match to TRBD1. TRBV5-3 has ORF status, its function being uncertain. Unmatched junction bases numbered 5, after V lost 0 bases and J lost 0 bases. The CDR3 has 17 residues. In nucleotides, the CDR3 is TGTGCCAGAAGCTTGGCGGGACAGGGGCCAATGAACACTGAAGCTTTCTTT. Translation gives CARSLAGQGPMNTEAFF.

J is TRBJ1-2 and V is TRBV30; D is undetermined. The CDR3 is 13 residues long. The germline gives CDR1 GTSNPN, CDR2 SVGIG (reference sequence). With 0 bases removed from V and 5 bases from J, the gap between germline ends came to 10 bases. CDR3 DNA sequence: TGTGCCTGGAGTGTTGAACAGCTATATGGCTACACCTTC. Encoded protein: CAWSVEQLYGYTF.

The V call is TRBV7-9, the J call TRBJ2-1; 7 bases align to TRBD1. CDR1 SEHNR and CDR2 FQNEAQ come from the germline V gene (reference sequence). The CDR3 spans 15 residues. V shed 5 bases and J 2 bases; nucleotides not matched to a gene: 6. The CDR3 loop is CASSHDRDAYNEQFF. CDR3 coding DNA: TGTGCCAGCAGCCATGACAGGGACGCCTACAATGAGCAGTTCTTC.

The chain uses TRBV27 and TRBJ1-3, with TRBD1 matching 7 bases. CDR1 is MNHEY, CDR2 SMNVEV, per germline (reference sequence). Trimming at V came to 5 bases and at J to 0 bases, leaving 4 bases not matched to a gene. This CDR3 contains 15 residues. The CDR3 loop reads CASSLRGNSGNTIYF. The CDR3, as DNA: TGTGCCAGCAGTCTCAGGGGGAACTCTGGAAACACCATATATTTT.

The chain recombines TRBV6-6 with TRBJ1-5; 9 bases map to TRBD1. CDR3 length equals 15 residues. The germline gives CDR1 MNHNY, CDR2 SVGAGI (reference sequence). After removal of 2 bases from V and 3 bases from J, the junction contained 2 bases not matched to a gene. The CDR3 DNA sequence: TGTGCCAGCAGTTACGGGGACAGGGCCAATCAGCCCCAGCATTTT. This codes for CASSYGDRANQPQHF.

The rearrangement joins TRBV24-1 to TRBJ2-1; 11 positions agree with TRBD2. CDR1 and CDR2 (germline): KGHDR, SFDVKD. The trim removed 7 bases at V and 2 bases at J, leaving 18 bases unmatched. The CDR3 is made up of 20 amino acids. CDR3 coding DNA: TGTGCCACCAGAAGTACCGGGACTAGCGGCTCGCCCGGAGCCTACAATGAGCAGTTCTTC. This codes for CATRSTGTSGSPGAYNEQFF.

The V gene is TRBV10-3, the J gene TRBJ1-6, with D possibly matching TRBD1 (6 bases). This CDR3 has 15 amino acids. V shed 8 bases and J shed 0 bases, with 11 bases lying between them. The V gene's germline CDR1 is ENHRY and CDR2 SYGVKD. As DNA, the CDR3 is TGTGCCATCCGGGAGGGGGACTCCTATAATTCACCCCTCCACTTT. It is translated as CAIREGDSYNSPLHF.

The chain couples TRBV6-5 to TRBJ1-4; 9 nucleotides align to TRBD1. This CDR3 has 14 residues. Germline V lookup: CDR1 MNHEY, CDR2 SVGAGI. V shed 0 bases, J shed 7 bases, and the junction held 0 bases outside the gene matches. This chain's CDR3 is CASSYSGQGEKLFF. The CDR3 DNA is TGTGCCAGCAGTTACTCGGGACAGGGTGAAAAACTGTTTTTT.